What follows are 25 T cell receptor beta chains derived from one specimen sequenced in a study of blood T cell repertoires in COVID-19. Libraries were prepared by immunoSEQ multiplex PCR; TCRdb keeps only in-frame clonotypes and omits some of them. Altogether over 250,000 clones are present, about 90% being singletons, with the ten largest covering about 9.4%. The sequenced sample was peripheral blood. The origin of the receptors is a woman in her 70s with COVID-19, enrolled during active disease.

The V and J genes are TRBV20-1 and TRBJ1-2; D gene unclear. The germline CDR1 and CDR2 sequences are DFQATT and SNEGSKA (reference sequence). The CDR3 contains 10 residues. The CDR3 coding sequence is TGCAGCCCTCTTTCTTATGGCTACACCTTC. Residues: CSPLSYGYTF.

The J gene is TRBJ2-7, the V gene TRBV27, with 9 bases aligning to TRBD2. Germline V gene data show CDR1 as MNHEY and CDR2 as SMNVEV (reference sequence). The CDR3 consists of 14 residues. J gave up 5 bases and V 2 bases, and 4 bases lay outside the gene matches. The CDR3 sequence is CASSLAGGINEQYF. CDR3 nucleotide sequence: TGTGCCAGCAGTTTAGCGGGAGGGATAAACGAGCAGTACTTC.

The rearrangement uses TRBV6-1 and TRBJ2-1; D possibly corresponds to TRBD1 (5 bases). V was trimmed by 0 bases and J by 2 bases, leaving 14 bases between them. CDR1 is MNHNS, CDR2 SASEGT, per germline. CDR3 size: 17 residues. CDR3 in DNA: TGTGCCAGCAGTGAAGCGCACCGGACAATTCCCTACAATGAGCAGTTCTTC. Residues: CASSEAHRTIPYNEQFF.

The CDR3 loop reads CASSLTVDQPQHF. The CDR3, as DNA: TGCGCCAGCAGCTTGACGGTGGATCAGCCCCAGCATTTT. The chain combines TRBV5-1 with TRBJ1-5; D is uncertain. The V end lost 1 base, the J end lost 5 bases, and 7 bases lay between the germline ends. From germline, CDR1 is SGHRS and CDR2 YFSETQ. The CDR3 covers 13 residues.

J is TRBJ2-7 and V is TRBV3-1 (or the pseudogene TRBV3-2), with TRBD1 matching over 9 bases. This CDR3 is built from 14 residues. The V gene end was trimmed by 4 bases and the J gene end by 7 bases; junction bases not matched to a gene: 8. Germline V gene data show CDR1 as LGHDT and CDR2 as YNNKEL (reference sequence). The CDR3 DNA is TGTGCCAGCAGCCCAGGACAGGGGATATATGAGCAGTACTTC. Residues: CASSPGQGIYEQYF.

The chain joins TRBV5-1 to TRBJ2-7; 8 nucleotides align to TRBD1. After removal of 4 bases from V and 5 bases from J, the junction contained 5 bases not matched to a gene. Germline CDR1 reads SGHRS; CDR2 reads YFSETQ. CDR3 length: 13 amino acids. The CDR3 nucleotides read TGCGCCAGCAGCACGGACAGGGTGGACGAGCAGTACTTC. Its translation: CASSTDRVDEQYF.

This rearrangement joins TRBV11-2 to TRBJ1-2; the D is unclear. The V end was cut by 3 bases, the J end by 2 bases, with 10 bases between. From germline, CDR1 is SGHAT and CDR2 FQNNGV. The CDR3 spans 14 residues. In nucleotides, the CDR3 is TGTGCCAGCAGCTTGTCGTTAAGCAACTATGGCTACACCTTC. It specifies CASSLSLSNYGYTF.

This clone was recorded only once. The chain recombines TRBV27 with TRBJ2-1, with 8 bases fitting TRBD2. Looked up from germline, CDR1 is MNHEY and CDR2 is SMNVEV (reference sequence). The CDR3 is made up of 15 amino acids. V shed 4 bases, J shed 10 bases, and the junction held 12 bases outside the gene matches. CDR3 bases: TGTGCCAGCAGTTACGGGACTAGTTGGGGTACAGAGCAGTTCTTC. This sequence encodes CASSYGTSWGTEQFF.

This chain joins TRBV27 and TRBJ1-4; D is undetermined. V gave up 0 bases and J gave up 0 bases, with 8 bases separating them. In germline, CDR1 is MNHEY, CDR2 SMNVEV (reference sequence). The CDR3 contains 16 residues. The CDR3 is CASSLSSGATNEKLFF. For the CDR3, the DNA is TGTGCCAGCAGTTTATCGTCCGGGGCAACTAATGAAAAACTGTTTTTT.

This chain uses TRBV7-2 with TRBJ1-3; the match to TRBD1 covers 7 bases. The germline gives CDR1 SGHTA, CDR2 FQGNSA. The V and J ends lost 2 bases and 3 bases, in that order; junction bases with no gene match: 1. The CDR3 is 14 amino acids. The CDR3 DNA sequence: TGTGCCAGCAGCTTACGGACAGGTGGAAACACCATATATTTT. Its translation: CASSLRTGGNTIYF.

J is TRBJ1-2 and V is TRBV7-9; no clear D gene. The CDR3 consists of 12 residues. Deletions cut 3 bases from V and 5 bases from J, with 7 bases between. The germline V gene encodes CDR1 SEHNR and CDR2 FQNEAQ (reference sequence). CDR3 in DNA: TGTGCCAGCAGCTTTGCGGATTATGGCTACACCTTC. This codes for CASSFADYGYTF. The full variable domain, its missing parts supplied by reference TRBV7-9 and TRBJ1-2, is DTGVSQNPRHKITKRGQNVTFRCDPISEHNRLYWYRQTLGQGPEFLTYFQNEAQLEKSRLLSDRFSAERPKGSFSTLEIQRTEQGDSAMYLCASSFADYGYTFGSGTRLTVV.

The rearrangement links TRBV18 to TRBJ1-5; maybe TRBD1 (6 bases). Trimming shortened V by 3 bases and J by 11 bases, and 23 bases separated the two germline ends. In germline, CDR1 is KGHSH, CDR2 LQKENI. This CDR3 comprises 16 residues. This CDR3 is CASSPPAGGGGGAQHF. The CDR3 nucleotides are TGTGCCAGCTCACCCCCAGCCGGGGGGGGCGGAGGGGCCCAGCATTTT.

J is TRBJ2-7 and V is TRBV6-5, with TRBD1 as a possible D gene (5 bases). The germline V and J ends were trimmed by 6 bases and 3 bases, with 12 bases remaining between them. Germline V gene lookup returns CDR1 MNHEY and CDR2 SVGAGI. The CDR3 runs to 13 residues. CDR3 coding DNA: TGTGCCAGCAGCAGAGACAGAATCTACGAGCAGTACTTC. It encodes CASSRDRIYEQYF.

The chain uses TRBV28 and TRBJ1-3; 12 bases agree with TRBD1. Germline lookup yields CDR1 MDHEN and CDR2 SYDVKM. CDR3 length: 18 residues. The J segment lost 4 bases and the V segment lost 8 bases, leaving 15 bases of the junction unmatched. The CDR3, as DNA: TGTGCCAGCCCTCTAGGGGGGGACAGGGGGCGCATAGGAAACACCATATATTTT. This sequence encodes CASPLGGDRGRIGNTIYF.

A remark on this clone: Additional DNA sequences in this sample encode the identical CDR3. The rearrangement links TRBV19 to TRBJ1-5; 7 bases align to TRBD1. V gave up 5 bases and J gave up 4 bases; unmatched junction bases: 8. CDR3 length: 15 amino acids. Germline lookup yields CDR1 LNHDA and CDR2 SQIVND (reference sequence). The CDR3 coding sequence is TGTGCCAGTAGTCCGAGAGGGACAGAGAATCAGCCCCAGCATTTT. Residues: CASSPRGTENQPQHF.

The chain employs TRBV10-3 and TRBJ2-7, with D possibly matching TRBD1 (6 bases). Per the germline V gene, CDR1 is ENHRY and CDR2 is SYGVKD. This CDR3 is built from 14 residues. Deletions cut 6 bases from V and 5 bases from J, with 17 bases between. The CDR3 reads CAIRPRQESNEQYF. CDR3 in DNA: TGTGCCATCAGACCAAGACAGGAGTCCAACGAGCAGTACTTC.

The J gene is TRBJ2-2, the V gene TRBV6-5, with a tentative D call TRBD2 (5 bases). V shed 6 bases and J shed 5 bases, with 10 bases lying between them. Germline assignment: CDR1 MNHEY and CDR2 SVGAGI. This CDR3 is 13 amino acids long. In nucleotides, the CDR3 is TGTGCCAGCAGCGGCACTAGGACCGGGGAGCTGTTTTTT. This sequence encodes CASSGTRTGELFF.

V usage is TRBV5-1 and J usage is TRBJ2-6; TRBD2 agrees at 10 bases. This CDR3 region has 18 residues. J gave up 4 bases and V 0 bases, and 7 bases lay outside the gene matches. The germline gives CDR1 SGHRS, CDR2 YFSETQ. The DNA of the CDR3 is TGCGCCAGCAGCTTGGAATCCGGGACTAGCGCGGGGGCCAACGTCCTGACTTTC. Translated: CASSLESGTSAGANVLTF.

This clone has just a few counts. V is TRBV4-3 and J is TRBJ1-6; 7 nucleotides agree with TRBD1. The CDR3 has 14 amino acids. Germline V gene data show CDR1 as LGHNA and CDR2 as YSLEER. After removal of 3 bases from V and 6 bases from J, the junction contained 2 bases not matched to a gene. CDR3 in amino acids: CASSQTGINSPLHF. The DNA of the CDR3 is TGCGCCAGCAGCCAGACAGGGATTAATTCACCCCTCCACTTT.

The J gene is TRBJ1-5, the V gene TRBV6-5, with 7 bases fitting TRBD1. The V gene end was trimmed by 6 bases and the J gene end by 0 bases; junction bases not matched to a gene: 5. This CDR3 is built from 15 residues. The V gene's germline CDR1 is MNHEY and CDR2 SVGAGI. The CDR3 sequence: CASRRQGNSNQPQHF. Written as DNA, the CDR3 is TGTGCCAGCAGGCGACAGGGAAATAGCAATCAGCCCCAGCATTTT.

This rearrangement joins TRBV19 to TRBJ2-7; D uncertain. The CDR3 sequence is 14 residues long. The V end was cut by 5 bases, the J end by 1 base, with 12 bases between. The germline V gene has CDR1 LNHDA and CDR2 SQIVND (reference sequence). CDR3 in amino acids: CASSLQQRSYEQYF. In DNA, the CDR3 is TGTGCCAGTAGTTTACAACAGAGATCCTACGAGCAGTACTTC.

This clone is a singleton in its sample. The chain combines TRBV15 with TRBJ2-7; 10 bases align to TRBD1. Germline CDR1 LNHNV, CDR2 YYDKDF (reference sequence). V shed 6 bases, J shed 3 bases, and the junction held 8 bases outside the gene matches. This CDR3 has 15 residues. Here the CDR3 reads CATSAGDRGIYEQYF. The CDR3 DNA reads as TGTGCCACCAGTGCTGGGGACAGGGGAATCTACGAGCAGTACTTC.

The J gene is TRBJ2-2, the V gene TRBV24-1; weak D call: TRBD1 (6 bases). CDR3 length: 16 amino acids. V was trimmed by 5 bases and J by 6 bases, leaving 18 bases between them. The germline gives CDR1 KGHDR, CDR2 SFDVKD. CDR3 nucleotide sequence: TGTGCCACCAGTGCCCCCTCACAGGGTTACTCCGGGGAGCTGTTTTTT. This gives the protein CATSAPSQGYSGELFF.

The chain is built from TRBV7-2 and TRBJ1-2; D is undetermined. Trimming stripped 4 bases from V and 7 bases from J, with 13 bases between. There are 13 residues in the CDR3. In germline, CDR1 is SGHTA, CDR2 FQGNSA. CDR3: CASSSGGRGGYTF. CDR3 nucleotide sequence: TGTGCCAGCAGCTCAGGAGGGCGGGGTGGCTACACCTTC.

This clone was seen a single time. The genes are TRBV28 and TRBJ2-1, with TRBD1 identical over 9 bases. J was trimmed by 8 bases and V by 9 bases; bases with no gene match: 11. The CDR3 is 14 residues long. Germline V CDR1 and CDR2: MDHEN, SYDVKM. DNA of the CDR3: TGTGCCAGTGGGAAGGGACAGGGTGTGGATGAGCAGTTCTTC. It specifies CASGKGQGVDEQFF.